This TCR beta chain appears in the sequencing data of a study of T cell responses to AZD1222 COVID-19 vaccine. About this clone itself: Its matching antigen is unknown.

Analyses pooled second doses at about 4 or about 12 weeks. Findings and limits, study-wide: Researchers report vaccine-associated CD4 TCRs spanning spike, with dominance at 160-218 and 743-854. Mostly white British, mostly female donors; authors suggested clonal diversity may be underestimated. It was only a handful of AZD1222 recipients who were seropositive at baseline.

The protocol was immunoSEQ multiplex PCR, while the TCRdb copy is restricted to in-frame clones and leaves out a portion. This table holds roughly 140,000 clones, around 94% found once. Trimming stripped 2 bases from V and 2 bases from J, with 4 bases between. Germline values: CDR1 SGHTA, CDR2 FQGNSA. The CDR3 is made up of 13 amino acids. Sequenced here: peripheral blood, sampled 28 days after the second AZD1222 dose. The rearrangement joins TRBV7-2 to TRBJ1-5, with D unclear. The TCR sequence derives from an adult who received the AZD1222 COVID-19 vaccine. CDR3 loop: CASSLQGNQPQHF. CDR3 coding DNA: TGTGCCAGCAGCTTACAGGGCAATCAGCCCCAGCATTTT.